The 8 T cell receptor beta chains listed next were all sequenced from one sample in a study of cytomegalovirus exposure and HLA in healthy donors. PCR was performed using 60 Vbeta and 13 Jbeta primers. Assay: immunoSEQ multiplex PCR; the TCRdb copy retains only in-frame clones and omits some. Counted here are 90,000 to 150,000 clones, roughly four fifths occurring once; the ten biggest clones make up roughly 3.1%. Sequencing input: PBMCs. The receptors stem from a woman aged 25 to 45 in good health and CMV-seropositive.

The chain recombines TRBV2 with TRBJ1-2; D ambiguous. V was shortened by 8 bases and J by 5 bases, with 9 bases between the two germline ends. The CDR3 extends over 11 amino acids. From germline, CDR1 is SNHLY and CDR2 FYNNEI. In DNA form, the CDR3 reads TGTGCCAGCTCCGGCGGGTATGGCTACACCTTC. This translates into CASSGGYGYTF. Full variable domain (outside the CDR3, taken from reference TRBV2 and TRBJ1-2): EPEVTQTPSHQVTQMGQEVILRCVPISNHLYFYWYRQILGQKVEFLVSFYNNEISEKSEIFDDQFSVERPDGSNFTLKIRSTKLEDSAMYFCASSGGYGYTFGSGTRLTVV.

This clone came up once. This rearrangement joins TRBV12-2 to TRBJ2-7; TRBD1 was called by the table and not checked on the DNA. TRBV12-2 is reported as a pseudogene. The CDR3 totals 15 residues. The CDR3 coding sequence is TGTGCAAGTCGCTTAGGGGACAGGGGTGGCTACGAGCAGTACTTC. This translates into CASRLGDRGGYEQYF.

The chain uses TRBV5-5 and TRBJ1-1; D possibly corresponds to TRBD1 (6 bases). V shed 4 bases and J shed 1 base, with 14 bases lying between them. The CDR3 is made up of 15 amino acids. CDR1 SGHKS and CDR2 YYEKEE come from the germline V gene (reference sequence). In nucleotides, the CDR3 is TGTGCCAGCAGCCCGCAGGACAGCTGGAACACTGAAGCTTTCTTT. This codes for CASSPQDSWNTEAFF.

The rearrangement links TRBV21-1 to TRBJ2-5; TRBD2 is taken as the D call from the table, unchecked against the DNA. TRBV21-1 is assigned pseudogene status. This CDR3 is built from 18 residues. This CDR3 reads CASSGETLAGGSQETQYF. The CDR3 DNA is TGTGCCAGCAGCGGCGAAACACTAGCGGGGGGCTCTCAAGAGACCCAGTACTTC.

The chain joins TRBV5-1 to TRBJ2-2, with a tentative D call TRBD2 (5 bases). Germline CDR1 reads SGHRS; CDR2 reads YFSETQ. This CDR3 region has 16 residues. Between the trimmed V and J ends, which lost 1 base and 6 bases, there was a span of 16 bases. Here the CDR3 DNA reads TGCGCCAGCAGCTTGTTTTCTAGCACCCTGCCCGGGGAGCTGTTTTTT. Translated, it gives CASSLFSSTLPGELFF.

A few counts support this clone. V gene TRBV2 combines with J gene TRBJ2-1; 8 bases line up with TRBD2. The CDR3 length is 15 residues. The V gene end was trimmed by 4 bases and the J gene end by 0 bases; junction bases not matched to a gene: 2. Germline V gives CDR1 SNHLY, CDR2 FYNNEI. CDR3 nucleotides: TGTGCCAGCAGTGGAAGCGGGAGCTCCTACAATGAGCAGTTCTTC. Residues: CASSGSGSSYNEQFF. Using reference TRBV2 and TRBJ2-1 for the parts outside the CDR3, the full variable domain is EPEVTQTPSHQVTQMGQEVILRCVPISNHLYFYWYRQILGQKVEFLVSFYNNEISEKSEIFDDQFSVERPDGSNFTLKIRSTKLEDSAMYFCASSGSGSSYNEQFFGPGTRLTVL.

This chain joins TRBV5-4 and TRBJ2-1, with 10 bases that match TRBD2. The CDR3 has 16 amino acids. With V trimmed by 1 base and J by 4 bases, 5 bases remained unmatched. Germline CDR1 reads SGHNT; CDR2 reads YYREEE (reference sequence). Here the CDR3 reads CASSLSSGGYYNEQFF. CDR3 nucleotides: TGTGCCAGCAGCTTGTCTAGCGGGGGCTATTACAATGAGCAGTTCTTC.

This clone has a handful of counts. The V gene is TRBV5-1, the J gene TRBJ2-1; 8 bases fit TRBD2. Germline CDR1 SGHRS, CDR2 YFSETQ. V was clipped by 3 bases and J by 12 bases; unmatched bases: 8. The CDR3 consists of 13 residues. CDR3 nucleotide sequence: TGCGCCAGCAGCTCCGGGCGGGGGGATTCGCAGTTCTTC. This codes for CASSSGRGDSQFF.